Shown below are 18 T cell receptor beta chains from a single sample sequenced in a study of T cells after yellow fever vaccination. Each CDR3 protein is one row after TCRdb ran MiXCR on the 5' RACE reads. The sample includes some 350,000 distinct CDR3 sequences, around 4.1% of them seen just once. The sequencing used PBMCs, collected 5 days after the yellow fever booster vaccination. The receptor set was obtained from a man aged 18 to 35 who received the YFV17D yellow fever vaccine.

This clonotype was seen repeatedly, ten times or more. Here the CDR3 DNA reads TGTGCCAGCAGCTTAGGATTCCAAGACCTCCACTTT. This encodes CASSLGFQDLHF. This chain links TRBV7-2 with TRBJ1-6; D remains ambiguous. This CDR3 is built from 12 residues. The germline gives CDR1 SGHTA, CDR2 FQGNSA. The V end was cut by 1 base, the J end by 15 bases, with 10 bases between.

This clonotype was seen a handful of times. The rearrangement joins TRBV10-3 to TRBJ2-1, with 12 bases matching TRBD2. Germline-derived CDR1 and CDR2 are ENHRY and SYGVKD. The CDR3 spans 14 residues. J gave up 12 bases and V 5 bases, and 8 bases lay outside the gene matches. The CDR3 bases are TGTGCCATCAGTCCGGGACTAGCGGGTCAGGGGCAGTTCTTC. Translation gives CAISPGLAGQGQFF.

Here the CDR3 reads CSAGGLGQPQHF. CDR3 nucleotides: TGCAGCGCCGGGGGCCTTGGGCAGCCCCAGCATTTT. The rearrangement uses TRBV29-1 and TRBJ1-5, with D maybe TRBD1 (6 bases). V was cut by 7 bases and J by 7 bases, with 14 bases left in between. The CDR3 covers 12 residues. Per the germline V gene, CDR1 is SQVTM and CDR2 is ANQGSEA.

This clonotype has a count of ten or more. The chain employs TRBV7-9 and TRBJ2-7; D remains ambiguous. Trimming removed 3 bases at V and 5 bases at J, with 8 bases between. The CDR3 has 12 residues. CDR1 SEHNR and CDR2 FQNEAQ come from the germline V gene (reference sequence). Here the CDR3 DNA reads TGTGCCAGCAGCTTGGGGAACGACGAGCAGTACGTC. Its protein product is CASSLGNDEQYV.

This clonotype was observed a handful of times. The rearrangement links TRBV5-1 to TRBJ1-4, with 8 bases identical to TRBD1. The CDR3 consists of 18 residues. The germline V gene has CDR1 SGHRS and CDR2 YFSETQ. Trimming took 4 bases from V and 0 from J; bases not matched to a gene: 11. The CDR3 DNA is TGCGCCAGCAGCATCCGGGACAGGCGAAGTGCAACTAATGAAAAACTGTTTTTT. This encodes CASSIRDRRSATNEKLFF. Using reference TRBV5-1 and TRBJ1-4 for the parts outside the CDR3, the full variable domain is KAGVTQTPRYLIKTRGQQVTLSCSPISGHRSVSWYQQTPGQGLQFLFEYFSETQRNKGNFPGRFSGRQFSNSRSEMNVSTLELGDSALYLCASSIRDRRSATNEKLFFGSGTQLSVL.

This clonotype showed up many times. The chain carries TRBV20-1 and TRBJ2-1; D perhaps matches TRBD2 (5 bases). Trimming stripped 5 bases from V and 0 bases from J, with 11 bases between. The CDR3 runs to 14 residues. Per the germline V gene, CDR1 is DFQATT and CDR2 is SNEGSKA (reference sequence). CDR3 sequence reads: CSALGLDSYNEQFF. CDR3 bases: TGCAGTGCTCTAGGACTGGACTCCTACAATGAGCAGTTCTTC.

This sequence joins TRBV7-9 and TRBJ1-1; TRBD1 agrees at 7 bases. With V trimmed by 5 bases and J by 4 bases, 7 bases remained unmatched. CDR3 length: 14 residues. Germline values: CDR1 SEHNR, CDR2 FQNEAQ (reference sequence). CDR3 in amino acids: CASSPVAGGTEAFF. The DNA of the CDR3 is TGTGCCAGCAGCCCTGTTGCAGGGGGCACTGAAGCTTTCTTT.

The chain joins TRBV5-6 to TRBJ2-5, with D uncertain. Germline-derived CDR1 and CDR2 are SGHDT and YYEEEE. Trimming shortened V by 4 bases and J by 5 bases, and 6 bases separated the two germline ends. The CDR3 loop spans 11 amino acids. CDR3 amino acids: CASSKRETQYF. CDR3 nucleotides: TGTGCCAGCAGCAAACGGGAGACCCAGTACTTC.

The V and J genes are TRBV27 and TRBJ1-1, with 10 nucleotides matching TRBD1. The CDR3 has 13 residues. V was clipped by 6 bases and J by 11 bases; unmatched bases: 9. Germline V gene data show CDR1 as MNHEY and CDR2 as SMNVEV (reference sequence). The CDR3, as DNA: TGTGCCAGCAGATGGACAGGGGGAGTCGTGGCTTTCTTT. This encodes CASRWTGGVVAFF.

This chain uses TRBV11-1 with TRBJ2-1; D is uncertain. The germline V and J ends were trimmed by 2 bases and 5 bases, with 7 bases remaining between them. Germline loops: CDR1 SGHAT, CDR2 FQDESV (reference sequence). The CDR3 covers 13 residues. The CDR3 DNA reads as TGTGCCAGCAGCTTATTCAGAAACAATGAGCAGTTCTTC. Translation gives CASSLFRNNEQFF.

The chain has TRBV4-1 and TRBJ2-5, with 10 bases that match TRBD2. Per germline, CDR1 MGHRA and CDR2 YSYEKL. With V trimmed by 2 bases and J by 7 bases, 7 bases remained unmatched. This CDR3 contains 15 residues. CDR3 nucleotide sequence: TGCGCCAGCAGCCAACTAGCGGGGGACGGGGGGACCCAGTACTTC. Translating gives CASSQLAGDGGTQYF.

There are a few counts of this clonotype. The chain carries TRBV5-1 and TRBJ1-4; no definite D call. V lost 1 base and J 4 bases, leaving 8 bases between the germline ends. CDR1 SGHRS and CDR2 YFSETQ come from the germline V gene. The CDR3 is made up of 14 amino acids. This chain's CDR3 is CASSLYGSNEKLFF. CDR3 sequence (DNA): TGCGCCAGCAGCTTGTATGGCAGTAATGAAAAACTGTTTTTT. The full variable domain, its missing parts supplied by reference TRBV5-1 and TRBJ1-4, is KAGVTQTPRYLIKTRGQQVTLSCSPISGHRSVSWYQQTPGQGLQFLFEYFSETQRNKGNFPGRFSGRQFSNSRSEMNVSTLELGDSALYLCASSLYGSNEKLFFGSGTQLSVL.

The V and J genes are TRBV27 and TRBJ1-2; 8 positions agree with TRBD1. CDR3 length: 15 residues. V trimming: 4 bases; J trimming: 4 bases; junction bases outside the gene matches: 8. Germline loops: CDR1 MNHEY, CDR2 SMNVEV (reference sequence). The CDR3 here is CASSYRGTDGYGYTF. In DNA, the CDR3 is TGTGCCAGCAGTTACAGGGGGACGGATGGCTATGGCTACACCTTC.

This clonotype appeared a few times. This chain connects TRBV20-1 to TRBJ2-1, with 9 bases that match TRBD2. Germline V gives CDR1 DFQATT, CDR2 SNEGSKA (reference sequence). V shed 8 bases and J 3 bases; nucleotides not matched to a gene: 5. The CDR3 has 13 residues. DNA of the CDR3: TGCAGTCGGACTAGCGAAGTCTACAATGAGCAGTTCTTC. Translation: CSRTSEVYNEQFF.

This sequence joins TRBV2 and TRBJ2-1; no reliable D call. The ends were cut back, 3 bases at V and 10 bases at J, with 10 bases in the middle. The CDR3 has 12 amino acids. Germline values: CDR1 SNHLY, CDR2 FYNNEI. The CDR3 DNA is TGTGCCAGCAGTGAGAACCGCAGCGAGCAGTTCTTC. As protein: CASSENRSEQFF.

This clonotype was picked up many times. The chain employs TRBV7-3 and TRBJ1-2, with a weak D call TRBD1 (6 bases). The CDR3 consists of 15 residues. The germline V gene encodes CDR1 SGHTA and CDR2 FQGTGA. Trimming removed 2 bases from V and 4 bases from J, with 14 bases in between. The CDR3 region is CASSLLGGDGYGYTF. DNA for the CDR3: TGTGCCAGCAGCTTACTAGGGGGAGACGGCTATGGCTACACCTTC.

This clonotype was seen a handful of times. The chain joins TRBV7-8 to TRBJ2-7; D assignment may be TRBD1 or TRBD2 (5 bases each). Germline CDR1 and CDR2: SGHVS and FQNEAQ. This CDR3 contains 13 residues. V was cut by 5 bases and J by 3 bases, with 11 bases left in between. CDR3 DNA sequence: TGTGCCAGCAGCGGGGACCTCAGCTACGAGCAGTACGTC. Its translation: CASSGDLSYEQYV.

This chain joins TRBV18 and TRBJ2-2; TRBD1 agrees at 7 bases. There are 15 residues in the CDR3. Germline-derived CDR1 and CDR2 are KGHSH and LQKENI. Trimming removed 6 bases from V and 1 base from J; junction bases left unmatched: 5. The DNA of the CDR3 is TGTGCCAGCTCGCCCAACAGGGGGAACACCGGGGAGCTGTTTTTT. Protein product: CASSPNRGNTGELFF.